One sample yielded the 5 T cell receptor beta chains listed below, sequenced in a study of PD-1 blockade in mismatch repair-deficient tumors. Only in-frame clones appear in the TCRdb table, and some are missing; sequencing was by immunoSEQ multiplex PCR. The table lists over 100,000 clones, 60% to 85% of them singletons. Sequences were derived from peripheral blood, sampled 60 weeks after starting pembrolizumab. The origin of the receptors is an adult with mismatch repair-deficient cancer.

This clone appeared a single time. CDR3 region: CASSLEESGKSYNEQFF. The CDR3 DNA reads TGTGCCAGCAGCTTAGAAGAAAGCGGGAAGTCCTACAATGAGCAGTTCTTC. The rearrangement links TRBV13 to TRBJ2-1; 7 bases agree with TRBD2. Germline assignment: CDR1 PRHDT and CDR2 FYEKMQ (reference sequence). The CDR3 has 17 residues. V dropped 1 base and J dropped 1; count of bases not matched to a gene: 7.

This chain links TRBV7-9 with TRBJ2-1, with 14 nucleotides matching TRBD2. The CDR3 runs to 18 residues. Germline-derived CDR1 and CDR2 are SEHNR and FQNEAQ (reference sequence). J gave up 8 bases and V 5 bases, and 14 bases lay outside the gene matches. As DNA, the CDR3 is TGTGCCAGCAGCACGACATTTGTGACTAGCGGGAGGGTCCATGAGCAGTTCTTC. Protein product: CASSTTFVTSGRVHEQFF.

This clone was recorded a few times. V is TRBV15 and J is TRBJ2-3; 8 bases map to TRBD2. CDR1 and CDR2 from the germline V gene are LNHNV and YYDKDF (reference sequence). The CDR3 spans 15 residues. V shed 8 bases and J 2 bases; nucleotides not matched to a gene: 9. The CDR3 DNA is TGTGCCACCTTCCTGGCGGGAGGACCCACAGATACGCAGTATTTT. Its translation is CATFLAGGPTDTQYF.

The V call is TRBV29-1, the J call TRBJ2-1; D ambiguous. Germline loops: CDR1 SQVTM, CDR2 ANQGSEA. The length of the CDR3 is 15 residues. V was shortened by 3 bases and J by 0 bases, with 12 bases between the two germline ends. CDR3 coding DNA: TGCAGCGTTGATCTCCCTCCCAGCTCCTACAATGAGCAGTTCTTC. It specifies CSVDLPPSSYNEQFF.

The chain has TRBV10-1 and TRBJ1-1; D not certain. V lost 0 bases to trimming and J lost 0 bases, with 2 bases between them. The CDR3 is 13 amino acids. Germline CDR1 WNHNN, CDR2 SYGVQD (reference sequence). This CDR3 is CASSESLNTEAFF. CDR3 DNA sequence: TGCGCCAGCAGTGAGTCGCTGAACACTGAAGCTTTCTTT.